Listed below are T cell receptor beta chains from one sample, sequenced in a study of cytotoxic CD8 clonotypes in ibrutinib-treated CLL. Measured with immunoSEQ multiplex PCR; TCRdb has only the in-frame clones, and not every one. The sample records nearly 15,000 clones, 55% to 70% being singletons. The specimen comprised PBMCs, sampled before ibrutinib treatment. The receptors stem from a human donor with chronic lymphocytic leukemia. The CDR3 runs from the conserved cysteine through the conserved F or W. The order of the fields is CDR3 protein, CDR3 DNA, J gene, clone size, V gene, D gene. D genes are given only for firm matches. Size tells how often a clone was seen (once, few, many) or the class of an expanded clone, and some rows leave it out.

CDR3 protein: CASSLAGGVHEQFF
CDR3 DNA: TGTGCCAGCAGCTTAGCGGGGGGGGTCCATGAGCAGTTCTTC
J gene: TRBJ2-1
clone size: -
V gene: TRBV7-2
D gene: TRBD2

CDR3 protein: CASSQMGQGQETQYF
CDR3 DNA: TGCGCCAGCAGCCAAATGGGACAGGGACAAGAGACCCAGTACTTC
J gene: TRBJ2-5
clone size: few
V gene: TRBV4-1
D gene: TRBD1

CDR3 protein: CAWSNDQGYNEQFF
CDR3 DNA: TGTGCCTGGAGCAACGACCAGGGGTACAATGAGCAGTTCTTC
J gene: TRBJ2-1
clone size: -
V gene: TRBV30
D gene: -

CDR3 protein: CASSTAGGTDTQYF
CDR3 DNA: TGTGCCAGTAGTACGGCGGGAGGCACAGATACGCAGTATTTT
J gene: TRBJ2-3
clone size: -
V gene: TRBV19
D gene: TRBD2

CDR3 protein: CASSNRRKETQYF
CDR3 DNA: TGTGCCAGTAGTAACCGGAGAAAAGAGACCCAGTACTTC
J gene: TRBJ2-5
clone size: few
V gene: TRBV19
D gene: -

CDR3 protein: CASSPPAGGLVTEAFF
CDR3 DNA: TGTGCCAGCAGCCCTCCCGCAGGGGGCTTGGTTACTGAAGCTTTCTTT
J gene: TRBJ1-1
clone size: -
V gene: TRBV5-5
D gene: TRBD1

CDR3 protein: CASSLEAGGYYEQYF
CDR3 DNA: TGCGCCAGCAGCTTGGAGGCAGGGGGCTATTACGAGCAGTACTTC
J gene: TRBJ2-7
clone size: -
V gene: TRBV5-1
D gene: TRBD1

CDR3 protein: CATSRRGGLENQPQHF
CDR3 DNA: TGTGCCACCAGCAGGCGTGGAGGGTTGGAAAATCAGCCCCAGCATTTT
J gene: TRBJ1-5
clone size: once
V gene: TRBV15
D gene: -

CDR3 protein: CASSYLGTGAFHEQYF
CDR3 DNA: TGTGCCAGCAGTTACTTAGGGACAGGGGCTTTCCACGAGCAGTACTTC
J gene: TRBJ2-7
clone size: -
V gene: TRBV6-6
D gene: TRBD1

CDR3 protein: CASSLSIGDLNYGYTF
CDR3 DNA: TGCGCCAGCAGCTTGTCGATTGGGGACCTCAACTATGGCTACACCTTC
J gene: TRBJ1-2
clone size: few
V gene: TRBV5-1
D gene: -

CDR3 protein: CASSFGRGSLGELFF
CDR3 DNA: TGTGCCAGCAGCTTTGGGAGAGGGTCGCTCGGGGAGCTGTTTTTT
J gene: TRBJ2-2
clone size: few
V gene: TRBV7-2
D gene: -

CDR3 protein: CATSRGDSGTGELFF
CDR3 DNA: TGTGCCACCAGCCGAGGGGACAGCGGCACCGGGGAGCTGTTTTTT
J gene: TRBJ2-2
clone size: few
V gene: TRBV15
D gene: TRBD1

CDR3 protein: CASSLWTGANSNQPQHF
CDR3 DNA: TGTGCCAGTAGTCTCTGGACAGGGGCCAATAGCAATCAGCCCCAGCATTTT
J gene: TRBJ1-5
clone size: -
V gene: TRBV19
D gene: TRBD1

CDR3 protein: CASTTKLAKNIQYF
CDR3 DNA: TGTGCCAGTACCACTAAACTAGCCAAAAACATTCAGTACTTC
J gene: TRBJ2-4
clone size: -
V gene: TRBV19
D gene: -

CDR3 protein: CASSLAGGPFEEYF
CDR3 DNA: TGTGCCAGCAGCTTAGCGGGAGGGCCCTTTGAGGAGTACTTC
J gene: TRBJ2-7
clone size: -
V gene: TRBV11-2
D gene: TRBD2

CDR3 protein: CASSESGGEDTQYF
CDR3 DNA: TGTGCCAGCAGTGAATCCGGGGGGGAGGATACGCAGTATTTT
J gene: TRBJ2-3
clone size: -
V gene: TRBV6-1
D gene: TRBD2

CDR3 protein: CASNLDPYYGYTF
CDR3 DNA: TGTGCCAGCAATCTTGACCCGTACTATGGCTACACCTTC
J gene: TRBJ1-2
clone size: once
V gene: TRBV6-5
D gene: -

CDR3 protein: CASSLSPREAFF
CDR3 DNA: TGTGCCAGCAGTTTATCACCTCGGGAGGCTTTCTTT
J gene: TRBJ1-1
clone size: few
V gene: TRBV28
D gene: -

CDR3 protein: CASSKGQGSSGANVLTF
CDR3 DNA: TGTGCCAGCAGCAAAGGCCAGGGCAGCTCTGGGGCCAACGTCCTGACTTTC
J gene: TRBJ2-6
clone size: -
V gene: TRBV21-1
D gene: -

CDR3 protein: CASSPRLASTGELFF
CDR3 DNA: TGTGCCAGCTCACCTCGCCTAGCGTCCACCGGGGAGCTGTTTTTT
J gene: TRBJ2-2
clone size: medium-sized
V gene: TRBV18
D gene: -

CDR3 protein: CATSREGTASYTF
CDR3 DNA: TGTGCCACCAGCAGAGAGGGGACGGCCTCCTACACCTTC
J gene: TRBJ1-2
clone size: -
V gene: TRBV15
D gene: -

CDR3 protein: CASSLESGTEQYF
CDR3 DNA: TGTGCCAGCAGCTTAGAAAGCGGGACAGAGCAGTACTTC
J gene: TRBJ2-7
clone size: -
V gene: TRBV11-3
D gene: -

CDR3 protein: CASSLPGKRAYEQYF
CDR3 DNA: TGTGCCAGCAGTTTGCCCGGTAAGCGAGCCTACGAGCAGTACTTC
J gene: TRBJ2-7
clone size: -
V gene: TRBV28
D gene: -

CDR3 protein: CASSLAGQYASEKLFF
CDR3 DNA: TGCGCCAGCAGCTTGGCCGGACAATACGCTAGTGAAAAACTGTTTTTT
J gene: TRBJ1-4
clone size: -
V gene: TRBV5-1
D gene: -

CDR3 protein: CASSYSGGWNIQYF
CDR3 DNA: TGCGCCAGCAGTTACAGCGGGGGGTGGAACATTCAGTACTTC
J gene: TRBJ2-4
clone size: -
V gene: TRBV5-1
D gene: TRBD2

CDR3 protein: CASSLQGAGNQPQHF
CDR3 DNA: TGTGCCAGCAGTTTACAGGGGGCTGGCAATCAGCCCCAGCATTTT
J gene: TRBJ1-5
clone size: -
V gene: TRBV28
D gene: TRBD1

CDR3 protein: CASRGFHQETQYF
CDR3 DNA: TGCGCCAGCAGGGGTTTTCACCAAGAGACCCAGTACTTC
J gene: TRBJ2-5
clone size: -
V gene: TRBV5-1
D gene: -

CDR3 protein: CAISGTSGRAAEDTQYF
CDR3 DNA: TGTGCCATCAGTGGAACTAGCGGGAGGGCCGCCGAAGATACGCAGTATTTT
J gene: TRBJ2-3
clone size: -
V gene: TRBV10-3
D gene: TRBD2

CDR3 protein: CASSFKPGETGFVF
CDR3 DNA: TGTGCCAGCAGCTTCAAACCCGGTGAGACAGGGTTTGTCTTC
J gene: TRBJ2-1
clone size: medium-sized
V gene: TRBV5-6
D gene: TRBD1

CDR3 protein: CASGPGTRDTGELFF
CDR3 DNA: TGCGCCAGCGGACCCGGGACTAGGGACACCGGGGAGCTGTTTTTT
J gene: TRBJ2-2
clone size: -
V gene: TRBV5-1
D gene: TRBD2

CDR3 protein: CAIRPSGAGDYNEQFF
CDR3 DNA: TGTGCCATCAGACCTTCCGGGGCGGGGGATTACAATGAGCAGTTCTTC
J gene: TRBJ2-1
clone size: -
V gene: TRBV10-3
D gene: TRBD2

CDR3 protein: CASSASYGYTF
CDR3 DNA: TGTGCCAGCAGCGCCTCCTATGGCTACACCTTC
J gene: TRBJ1-2
clone size: -
V gene: TRBV9
D gene: -

CDR3 protein: CATSRLGHRDEKLFF
CDR3 DNA: TGTGCCACCAGCAGACTAGGGCACAGGGATGAAAAACTGTTTTTT
J gene: TRBJ1-4
clone size: medium-sized
V gene: TRBV15
D gene: -

CDR3 protein: CASSNPGLAGKHNEQFF
CDR3 DNA: TGTGCCAGCAGCAATCCGGGACTAGCGGGAAAACACAATGAGCAGTTCTTC
J gene: TRBJ2-1
clone size: -
V gene: TRBV5-4
D gene: TRBD2

CDR3 protein: CSVSRGLYGYTF
CDR3 DNA: TGCAGCGTCTCAAGGGGACTCTATGGCTACACCTTC
J gene: TRBJ1-2
clone size: few
V gene: TRBV29-1
D gene: -

CDR3 protein: CATSRLPWTEGNQPQHF
CDR3 DNA: TGTGCCACCAGCAGACTCCCTTGGACAGAGGGCAATCAGCCCCAGCATTTT
J gene: TRBJ1-5
clone size: -
V gene: TRBV15
D gene: -

CDR3 protein: CASGGRAYTEAFF
CDR3 DNA: TGTGCCAGCGGGGGCAGGGCGTACACTGAAGCTTTCTTT
J gene: TRBJ1-1
clone size: -
V gene: TRBV6-6
D gene: -

CDR3 protein: CASSVEMNTEAFF
CDR3 DNA: TGTGCCAGCAGTGTGGAAATGAACACTGAAGCTTTCTTT
J gene: TRBJ1-1
clone size: few
V gene: TRBV6-4
D gene: -

CDR3 protein: CASSLTHGVAGELFF
CDR3 DNA: TGTGCCAGCAGCTTGACACACGGGGTCGCCGGGGAGCTGTTTTTT
J gene: TRBJ2-2
clone size: few
V gene: TRBV11-2
D gene: -